These 15 T cell receptor beta chains originate from one sample sequenced in a study of T cell responses to AZD1222 COVID-19 vaccine. Method: immunoSEQ multiplex PCR; TCRdb's copy keeps in-frame clones and lacks some. The profile shows fewer than 200,000 clones, about 83% of them singletons. The sample consisted of peripheral blood, taken 28 days after the second AZD1222 dose. These receptors were collected from an adult who received the AZD1222 COVID-19 vaccine.

This chain connects TRBV5-5 to TRBJ1-2; D is ambiguous. Germline assignment: CDR1 SGHKS and CDR2 YYEKEE (reference sequence). The CDR3 contains 14 residues. Trimming removed 2 bases from V and 3 bases from J, with 11 bases in between. The CDR3 DNA is TGTGCCAGCAGCTTTGGCGACCTATACTATGGCTACACCTTC. Its protein is CASSFGDLYYGYTF.

The CDR3 loop is CASSLEAGYNTEAFF. CDR3 nucleotide sequence: TGTGCCAGCAGCTTGGAGGCGGGTTACAACACTGAAGCTTTCTTT. The rearrangement links TRBV5-6 to TRBJ1-1; D is unclear. CDR3 length: 15 residues. Looked up from germline, CDR1 is SGHDT and CDR2 is YYEEEE. Trimming shortened V by 0 bases and J by 2 bases, and 11 bases separated the two germline ends.

This clone has only one observation. The chain has TRBV9 and TRBJ1-6; D is possibly TRBD1 (6 bases). With 3 bases removed from V and 0 bases from J, the gap between germline ends came to 13 bases. The germline gives CDR1 SGDLS, CDR2 YYNGEE. The CDR3 loop spans 17 amino acids. The CDR3 here is CASSARQADSYNSPLHF. The CDR3, as DNA: TGTGCCAGCAGCGCACGACAGGCCGACTCCTATAATTCACCCCTCCACTTT.

V usage is TRBV5-4 and J usage is TRBJ2-7, with 7 positions matching TRBD1. V shed 4 bases and J 4 bases; nucleotides not matched to a gene: 14. Germline V lookup: CDR1 SGHNT, CDR2 YYREEE (reference sequence). This CDR3 has 16 amino acids. The CDR3 protein is CASSPGNTGVGYEQYF. Here the CDR3 DNA reads TGTGCCAGCAGCCCGGGTAATACAGGGGTAGGTTACGAGCAGTACTTC.

The chain has TRBV21-1 and TRBJ1-5. TRBV21-1 is labeled a pseudogene. The CDR3 totals 13 residues. CDR3 loop: CASSKGGNQPQHF. The CDR3 coding sequence is TGTGCCAGCAGCAAAGGGGGGAATCAGCCCCAGCATTTT.

The V call is TRBV18, the J call TRBJ2-7; 8 bases map to TRBD2. Germline V gives CDR1 KGHSH, CDR2 LQKENI. V shed 5 bases, J shed 2 bases, and the junction held 8 bases outside the gene matches. There are 15 residues in the CDR3. The DNA for the CDR3 is TGTGCCAGCTCAAGGCGGGGGGACTCTCCCTACGAGCAGTACTTC. Encoded protein: CASSRRGDSPYEQYF. Looking up the rest from reference TRBV18 and TRBJ2-7 gives the full variable domain: NAGVMQNPRHLVRRRGQEARLRCSPMKGHSHVYWYRQLPEEGLKFMVYLQKENIIDESGMPKERFSAEFPKEGPSILRIQQVVRGDSAAYFCASSRRGDSPYEQYFGPGTRLTVT.

This clone appeared once. This sequence joins TRBV13 and TRBJ2-7; D is unclear. Germline values: CDR1 PRHDT, CDR2 FYEKMQ (reference sequence). Trimming pared 0 bases from V and 0 bases from J, leaving 3 bases between. This CDR3 has 13 residues. CDR3 sequence: CASSLGVSYEQYF. CDR3 nucleotide sequence: TGTGCCAGCAGCTTAGGCGTCTCCTACGAGCAGTACTTC.

This clone has just one count. V gene TRBV19 combines with J gene TRBJ2-1; 10 bases fit TRBD1. Losses at the gene ends were 5 bases for V and 2 bases for J; bases not matched to a gene: 6. Germline V CDR1 and CDR2: LNHDA, SQIVND (reference sequence). The CDR3 sequence is 16 residues long. CDR3 protein: CASSFGTGVAYNEQFF. DNA for the CDR3: TGTGCCAGTAGTTTCGGGACAGGGGTGGCCTACAATGAGCAGTTCTTC.

V is TRBV15 and J is TRBJ1-3; D is uncertain. Trimming removed 1 base at V and 0 bases at J, with 10 bases between. Looked up from germline, CDR1 is LNHNV and CDR2 is YYDKDF (reference sequence). The CDR3 loop spans 16 amino acids. The CDR3 sequence: CATSRGQRSSGNTIYF. CDR3 in DNA: TGTGCCACCAGCAGAGGCCAGCGAAGCTCTGGAAACACCATATATTTT.

J is TRBJ1-1 and V is TRBV7-2; D is unclear. Germline V lookup: CDR1 SGHTA, CDR2 FQGNSA. The V end was cut by 3 bases, the J end by 4 bases, with 6 bases between. This CDR3 has 12 residues. CDR3 sequence: CASSFLGTEAFF. The CDR3 DNA follows: TGTGCCAGCAGCTTCTTGGGCACTGAAGCTTTCTTT.

The CDR3 reads CASSQGAGGSNQPQHF. CDR3 coding DNA: TGCGCCAGCAGCCAAGGGGCGGGCGGGAGCAATCAGCCCCAGCATTTT. This rearrangement joins TRBV4-1 to TRBJ1-5; D call uncertain. This CDR3 spans 16 amino acids. The germline CDR1 and CDR2 sequences are MGHRA and YSYEKL. V was pared by 1 base and J by 1 base, with 11 bases between.

This clone has just one count. This chain uses TRBV4-1 with TRBJ2-2; 9 bases align to TRBD1. Germline CDR1 MGHRA, CDR2 YSYEKL. Trimming cost V 3 bases and J 5 bases; bases outside gene matches: 4. This CDR3 region has 15 residues. Here the CDR3 DNA reads TGCGCCAGCAGCCAGGGACAGGGAAGGACCGGGGAGCTGTTTTTT. Its translation: CASSQGQGRTGELFF.

The CDR3 here is CASSLGSGGGLNEQYF. CDR3 DNA sequence: TGTGCCAGCAGCTTAGGATCTGGCGGGGGGCTGAACGAGCAGTACTTC. The chain employs TRBV7-2 and TRBJ2-7, with 8 bases matching TRBD2. With V trimmed by 1 base and J by 5 bases, 10 bases remained unmatched. The germline V gene encodes CDR1 SGHTA and CDR2 FQGNSA. CDR3 length: 16 amino acids. The whole variable domain, filled in from reference TRBV7-2 and TRBJ2-7, reads GAGVSQSPSNKVTEKGKDVELRCDPISGHTALYWYRQSLGQGLEFLIYFQGNSAPDKSGLPSDRFSAERTGGSVSTLTIQRTQQEDSAVYLCASSLGSGGGLNEQYFGPGTRLTVT.

The chain couples TRBV27 to TRBJ2-3; 10 nucleotides line up with TRBD1. The CDR3 extends over 15 amino acids. Germline CDR1 reads MNHEY; CDR2 reads SMNVEV (reference sequence). J was trimmed by 5 bases and V by 6 bases; bases with no gene match: 8. CDR3 DNA sequence: TGTGCCAGCAGCTCCGGGACAGGGGTTTTAGATACGCAGTATTTT. It is translated as CASSSGTGVLDTQYF.

The rearrangement joins TRBV13 to TRBJ2-7; TRBD1 matches at 9 bases. J gave up 2 bases and V 5 bases, and 10 bases lay outside the gene matches. The CDR3 length is 16 residues. Germline V gene sequence: CDR1 PRHDT, CDR2 FYEKMQ (reference sequence). The CDR3: CASSQLQGARPYEQYF. CDR3 DNA: TGTGCCAGCAGCCAATTACAGGGGGCTCGTCCCTACGAGCAGTACTTC.